Detailed here is one TCR beta chain. In the same sample, other DNA sequences code for this CDR3. Some clones are missing from TCRdb's copy, which holds only in-frame ones; the method was immunoSEQ multiplex PCR. The table has around 300,000 clones, around 92% seen once. Germline values: CDR1 MNHEY, CDR2 SVGAGI. V dropped 6 bases and J dropped 5 bases, with 8 bases sitting between them. This CDR3 has 12 residues. The sample is drawn from a study of blood T cell repertoires in COVID-19. For the study at large: Sites in the United States, Italy and Spain provided acute and convalescent COVID-19 samples.

The specimen was PBMCs or T cells enriched from blood (not recorded which). The chain carries TRBV6-5 and TRBJ1-5, with D maybe TRBD1 (6 bases). This clonotype was obtained from a woman in her sixties or seventies who had recovered from COVID-19. The CDR3 DNA is TGTGCCAGCAGAGAGGGGGATCAGCCCCAGCATTTT. This encodes CASREGDQPQHF.